The entry that follows covers one T cell receptor (beta chain) sequence. Its antigen specificity is not known. There are no base qualities to consult, and no much larger clone falls within one base. These data come from a study of identical twins (dated by TCRdb to 2016 to 2018). Regarding the study in general: The study deep-sequenced TCR alpha and beta repertoires from monozygotic twins, unrelated adults of various ages and cord blood to test whether fetal clonotypes persist. Replicate twin experiments were performed at different times using different library preparation protocols to rule out contamination.

Overall study outcomes, separate from this receptor: Fewer insertions were carried by abundant cord blood beta clonotypes; a weaker similar trend was observed in young adult naive repertoires, while no such trend was observed in memory repertoires. In monozygotic twins, out-of-frame TCR alpha sharing was systematically underestimated by recombination models, although the models agreed with sharing between unrelated individuals. Compared with coincidental sharing between unrelated individuals, out-of-frame TCR alpha sequences shared between twins showed an excess of sequences with low generation probability. A weaker excess of twin sharing was found in beta out-of-frame sequences because the signal-to-noise ratio was lowered by fewer shared sequences. Invariant T cells such as MAIT and iNKT could partly confound zero-insertion analyses, though diverse VJ usage argued against this for most clonotypes. Because the same donors could not be followed over many years, the conclusions depended on cross-sectional statistical analysis.

Receptor libraries were prepared by 5' RACE. The instrument given in TCRdb is Illumina HiSeq 2000. Template switching added a universal primer binding site, and the final cDNA carried a unique molecular identifier that allowed TCR cDNA molecules to be counted accurately. First-strand cDNA for TCR alpha and beta chains was synthesized from specific primers in the conserved constant-segment region. Each cDNA library was double barcoded, with a SMART-Mk sample barcode plus Illumina barcodes, to control for contamination. Two successive PCR steps introduced TruSeq adapter sequences along with Illumina sample barcodes. The TCR alpha and beta cDNA libraries were sequenced on the Illumina HiSeq platform using custom primers. Concerning the study's data processing: Unique molecular identifiers were extracted from raw reads with MiGEC, and CDR3 positions were determined with MiXCR. Recombination models were inferred per individual with the repgenHMM and IGoR tools using an EM algorithm. The analysis of shared clonotypes was done with the tcR package in R, with sharing normalized by the product of cloneset sizes. Out-of-frame nonproductive sequences were analyzed to study raw recombination free of thymic and clonal selection effects. Clones were called with MiXCR by TCRdb after fastp trimmed the public reads at Q25, and only in-frame beta chains were retained. Entries are consolidated by CDR3 protein sequence, retaining the most common genes and DNA. TCRdb's processing, not the study's, gives the V and J calls here. The sample includes about 530,000 distinct CDR3 sequences, with 20% to 25% observed a single time. The biggest ten clones account for more than 0.4% of the sample.

Every donor was a healthy Caucasian. Three pairs of female monozygotic twins, all aged about 18 to 30 years, were included in the twin cohort. Positive isolation kits from Invitrogen were used to isolate CD4+ and CD8+ T cell populations. V drops 6 bases and J drops 5 bases, leaving 13 bases in between. Including the terminal cysteine and phenylalanine, the CDR3 comprises 12 residues. Only the CDR3 DNA is retained, 36 bases long and in frame from the first base. The germline V gene (reference sequence) supplies CDR1 DFQATT and CDR2 SNEGSKA. In addition, the sample was reused for a study of yellow fever vaccine responses in identical twins. The second paper further reports: According to the authors, in identical twins the way T cells responded to vaccination appeared partly convergent and partly personalized. Focusing on identical twins, the study followed the T cell clones that responded to the vaccine, and did so with precision.

The V gene is TRBV20-1 and the J gene is TRBJ2-5; the D segment cannot be called with confidence. This clonotype was sampled from a woman aged 18-29 years in good health. Sequences were obtained from CD4+ T cells sorted from blood. CDR3 loop: CSATAVPETQYF. The DNA sequence is given as TGCAGTGCCACCGCGGTGCCGGAGACCCAGTACTTC.